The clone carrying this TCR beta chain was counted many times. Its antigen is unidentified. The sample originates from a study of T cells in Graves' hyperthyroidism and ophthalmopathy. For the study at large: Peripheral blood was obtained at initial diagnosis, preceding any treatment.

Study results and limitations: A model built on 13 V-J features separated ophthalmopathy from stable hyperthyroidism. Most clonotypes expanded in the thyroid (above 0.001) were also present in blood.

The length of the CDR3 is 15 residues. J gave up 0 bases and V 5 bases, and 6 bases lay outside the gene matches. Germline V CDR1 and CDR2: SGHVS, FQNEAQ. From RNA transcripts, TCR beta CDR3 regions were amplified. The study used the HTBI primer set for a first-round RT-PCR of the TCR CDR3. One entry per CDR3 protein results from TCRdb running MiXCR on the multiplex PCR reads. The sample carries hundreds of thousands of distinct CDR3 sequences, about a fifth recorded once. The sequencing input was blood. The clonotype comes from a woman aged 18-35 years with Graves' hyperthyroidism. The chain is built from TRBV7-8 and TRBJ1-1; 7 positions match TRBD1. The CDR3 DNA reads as TGTGCCAGCAGCGAACGACAGGGCATGAACACTGAAGCTTTCTTT. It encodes CASSERQGMNTEAFF.